This T cell receptor beta chain was sequenced during a study of technical replicates of blood from several donors. The CDR3 consists of 18 residues. Trimming pared 1 base from V and 1 base from J, leaving 19 bases between. Looked up from germline, CDR1 is SGHTA and CDR2 is FQGTGA. Here immunoSEQ multiplex PCR was the method, and the copy in TCRdb shows in-frame clones only, minus some. The sample lists under 85,000 clones, 95% to 98% occurring once. The genes are TRBV7-3 and TRBJ1-1, with D unresolved. Sequencing was carried out using T cells isolated from PBMCs. This receptor was obtained from a human donor in good health. As DNA, the CDR3 is TGTGCCAGCAGCTTAAGAGGAGGGTCGACTGAACCGAACACTGAAGCTTTCTTT. The encoded protein is CASSLRGGSTEPNTEAFF.